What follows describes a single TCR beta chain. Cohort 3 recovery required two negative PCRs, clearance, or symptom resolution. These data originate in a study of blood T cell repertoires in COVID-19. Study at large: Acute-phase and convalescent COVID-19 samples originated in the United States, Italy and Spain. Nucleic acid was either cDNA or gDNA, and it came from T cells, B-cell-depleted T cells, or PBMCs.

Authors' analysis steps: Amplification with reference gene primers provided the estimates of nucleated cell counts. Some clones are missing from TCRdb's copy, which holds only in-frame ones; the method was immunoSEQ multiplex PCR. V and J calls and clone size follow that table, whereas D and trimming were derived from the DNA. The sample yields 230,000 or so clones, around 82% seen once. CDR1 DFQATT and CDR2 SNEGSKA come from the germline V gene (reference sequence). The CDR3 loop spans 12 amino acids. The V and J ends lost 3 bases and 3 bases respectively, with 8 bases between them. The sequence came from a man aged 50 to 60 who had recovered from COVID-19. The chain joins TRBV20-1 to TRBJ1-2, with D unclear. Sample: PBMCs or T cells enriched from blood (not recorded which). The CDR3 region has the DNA TGCAGTGCTAGTCCTCCGGACTATGGCTACACCTTC. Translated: CSASPPDYGYTF.